The entry below gives a single T cell receptor beta chain sequence along with its context. Its antigen is not identified. This specimen comes from a study of cytotoxic CD8 clonotypes in ibrutinib-treated CLL. Study background: Response sampling came at median around a year of treatment, ranging roughly 6 to 36 months.

The table came from immunoSEQ multiplex PCR; TCRdb's copy has only in-frame clones and leaves some out. The repertoire has around 200,000 clones, 70% to 75% of them found once; the top ten carry roughly 5.9%. From germline, CDR1 is SGHDT and CDR2 YYEEEE. The V and J ends lost 2 bases and 6 bases respectively, with 8 bases between them. This CDR3 contains 12 residues. Whole-study results and caveats: Progressing and sustained-remission patients had different sampling times. Public clonotypes occurred uncommonly; on treatment, they contracted or remained stable.

The chain combines TRBV5-6 with TRBJ2-5; D unresolved. The sequence was obtained from a human donor with chronic lymphocytic leukemia. Sequenced here: PBMCs, sampled after 12 months of ibrutinib treatment. CDR3 nucleotide sequence: TGTGCCAGCAGCTTTAGCTCCAAGACCCAGTACTTC. It translates to CASSFSSKTQYF.